Here is one T cell receptor (beta chain) with its context. What it binds is not known. CDR1 is LGHNA and CDR2 is YNFKEQ in the germline V gene. V lost 1 base, J lost 5 bases, and 13 bases lay in between. This CDR3 has 15 residues. As to time point: week 47, end of study. In every dose of vaccine, 300 ug of mutant IDH1 20-mer peptide was given alongside topical imiquimod. Across weeks 1, 3, 5, 7, 11, 15, 19 and 23, patients received a vaccination each time, eight in all. Assay: immunoSEQ multiplex PCR; the TCRdb copy retains only in-frame clones and omits some. Altogether over 75,000 clones are present, 70% to 90% being singletons, with the ten largest covering 4% to 5.5%. This entry is derived from a study of a mutant IDH1 vaccine in newly diagnosed glioma. Background on the study: Every participant had undergone radiotherapy, temozolomide, or both before, and most underwent both.

Here the sequenced sample was PBMCs, taken from a glioma patient whose treatment included an IDH1 peptide vaccine. The chain links TRBV4-2 to TRBJ2-3; possible D gene TRBD2, 5 bases. This TCR derives from a man between 35 and 55 years old with glioma. CDR3 DNA sequence: TGTGCCAGCAGCCAAGCCGACAAAAGCGGAGATACGCAGTATTTT. As protein: CASSQADKSGDTQYF.